Listed below are T cell receptor beta chains from one sample, sequenced in a study of T cells after yellow fever vaccination. Using its own MiXCR run on the 5' RACE reads, TCRdb lists one record per CDR3 protein. The sample has hundreds of thousands of distinct CDR3 sequences, around 4% seen once. This specimen was PBMCs, taken on the day of the yellow fever booster vaccination. The origin of the receptors is a man aged 18 to 35 who received the YFV17D yellow fever vaccine. CDR3s leave out the opening cysteine and the closing phenylalanine or tryptophan. Fields, in order: V gene, CDR3 length, CDR3 protein.

TRBV11-2,13,ASSSGAPGANVLT
TRBV6-6,17,ASSSSGTHGSSYNSPLH
TRBV6-6,12,ASTLTGVNTEAF
TRBV6-6,13,ASLPGRRVEGEAF
TRBV15,12,ATSRAGTEETQY
TRBV5-1,13,ASSVSWGLREKLF
TRBV7-9,12,ASSLGQPNQPQH
TRBV15,14,ATSSLGSGAQETQY
TRBV5-5,14,ASSLVTGANTGELF
TRBV4-1,12,ASSRDLRNQPQH
TRBV5-1,12,ASSYGTGEETQY
TRBV6-6,13,ASSRSGGSTDTQY
TRBV5-1,12,ASSLDRANSPLH
TRBV28,13,ASSFNRLAKNIQY
TRBV20-1,11,SARTDSNQPQH
TRBV7-2,13,ASSLQGARFTEAF
TRBV5-1,13,ASSSQDGPNTEAF
TRBV28,12,ASSLLSGHQPQH
TRBV3-1,14,ASRPPSAGALETQY
TRBV5-1,11,ASSPQGAETQY
TRBV20-1,14,SARYYLAGAWNTQY
TRBV7-3,15,ASSPQDRGILTGELF
TRBV27,13,ASRLGTGTLHEQF
TRBV24-1,14,ATSPTGGGSPGELF
TRBV15,12,ATSRDWGGTEAF
TRBV6-2/TRBV6-3,12,ASSPLGRGETQY
TRBV25-1,9,ASSVALEQY
TRBV7-9,9,ASSLTGESF
TRBV7-2,14,ASSLSWDTSSYEQY
TRBV2,13,ASSEVGRGNYGYT
TRBV6-5,12,ASRVTGVDYGYT
TRBV20-1,13,SAKTGGVDNSPLH
TRBV7-8,14,ASSLDLAGAYGEQF
TRBV5-6,12,ASSWDRLNTEAF
TRBV7-2,9,ASSPFYEQF
TRBV7-2,15,ASSLIPGGTGGREQY
TRBV11-2,11,ASSLSPGSEAF